This TCR beta chain comes out of a study of blood T cell repertoires in COVID-19. Study information: Material from acute and convalescent COVID-19 was sourced from the United States, Italy and Spain. In each case, the material was cDNA or gDNA derived from T cells, B-cell-depleted T cells, or PBMCs.

The germline gives CDR1 SEHNR, CDR2 FQNEAQ (reference sequence). V dropped 2 bases and J dropped 6 bases, with 13 bases sitting between them. The CDR3 is 15 residues long. In the original workflow: Reference gene primer amplification in the assay estimated nucleated cell counts. Produced via immunoSEQ multiplex PCR; TCRdb's table is partial and in-frame only. That table furnishes V, J and clone size, whereas the DNA furnished D and trimming. The table includes 60,000 or so clones, about 90% detected once. The material sequenced was peripheral blood. The sequence derives from a human donor with active COVID-19. The donor label of this sample is uncertain. This sequence joins TRBV7-9 and TRBJ2-2, with unresolved D. The CDR3 region is CASSLSGVVAGELFF. In nucleotides, the CDR3 is TGTGCCAGCAGCTTATCGGGTGTGGTCGCCGGGGAGCTGTTTTTT.